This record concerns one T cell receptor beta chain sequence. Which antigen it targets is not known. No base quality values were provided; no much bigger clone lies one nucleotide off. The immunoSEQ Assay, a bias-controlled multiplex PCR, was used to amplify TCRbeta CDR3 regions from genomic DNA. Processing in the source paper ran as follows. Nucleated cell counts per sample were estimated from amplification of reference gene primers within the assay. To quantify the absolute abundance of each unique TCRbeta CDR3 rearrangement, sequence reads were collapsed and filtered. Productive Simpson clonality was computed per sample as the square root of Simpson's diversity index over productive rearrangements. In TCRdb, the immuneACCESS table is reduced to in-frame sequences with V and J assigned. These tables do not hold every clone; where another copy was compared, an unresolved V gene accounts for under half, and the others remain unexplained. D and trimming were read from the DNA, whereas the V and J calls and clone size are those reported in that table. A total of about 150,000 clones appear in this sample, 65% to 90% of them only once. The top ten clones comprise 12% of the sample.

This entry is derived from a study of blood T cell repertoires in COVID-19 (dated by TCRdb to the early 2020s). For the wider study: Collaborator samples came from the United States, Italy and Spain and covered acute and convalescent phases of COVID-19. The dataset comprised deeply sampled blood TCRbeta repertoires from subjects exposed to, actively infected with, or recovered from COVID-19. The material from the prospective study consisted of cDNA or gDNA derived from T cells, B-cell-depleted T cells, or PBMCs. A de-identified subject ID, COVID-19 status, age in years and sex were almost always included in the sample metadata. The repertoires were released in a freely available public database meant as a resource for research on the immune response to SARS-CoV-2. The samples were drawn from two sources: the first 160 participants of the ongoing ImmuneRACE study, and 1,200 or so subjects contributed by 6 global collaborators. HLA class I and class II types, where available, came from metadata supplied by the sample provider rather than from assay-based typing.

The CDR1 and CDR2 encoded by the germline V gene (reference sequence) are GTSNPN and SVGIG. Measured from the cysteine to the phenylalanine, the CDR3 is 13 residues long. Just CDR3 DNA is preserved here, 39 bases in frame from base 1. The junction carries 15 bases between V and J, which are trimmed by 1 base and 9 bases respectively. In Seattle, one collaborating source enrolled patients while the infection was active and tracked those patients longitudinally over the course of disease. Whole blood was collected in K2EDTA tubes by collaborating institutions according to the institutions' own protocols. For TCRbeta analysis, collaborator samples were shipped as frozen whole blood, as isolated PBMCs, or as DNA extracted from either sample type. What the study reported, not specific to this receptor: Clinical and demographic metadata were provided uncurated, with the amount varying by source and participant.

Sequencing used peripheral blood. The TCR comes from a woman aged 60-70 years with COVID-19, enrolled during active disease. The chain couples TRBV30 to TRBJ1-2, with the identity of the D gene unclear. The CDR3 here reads CAWSADGAFSYTF. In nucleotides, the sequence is TGTGCCTGGAGTGCTGATGGAGCCTTCAGCTACACCTTC.